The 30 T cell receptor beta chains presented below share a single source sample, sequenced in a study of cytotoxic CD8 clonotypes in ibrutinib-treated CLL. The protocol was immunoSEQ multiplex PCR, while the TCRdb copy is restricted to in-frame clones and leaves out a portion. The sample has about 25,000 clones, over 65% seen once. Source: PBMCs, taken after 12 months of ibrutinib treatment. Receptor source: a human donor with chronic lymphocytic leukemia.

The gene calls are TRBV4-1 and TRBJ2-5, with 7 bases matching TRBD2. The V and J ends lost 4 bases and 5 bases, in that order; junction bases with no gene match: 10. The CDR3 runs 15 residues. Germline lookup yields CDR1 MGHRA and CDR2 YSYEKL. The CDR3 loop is CASSRETSFSETQYF. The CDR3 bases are TGCGCCAGCAGCCGAGAGACTAGCTTTTCGGAGACCCAGTACTTC.

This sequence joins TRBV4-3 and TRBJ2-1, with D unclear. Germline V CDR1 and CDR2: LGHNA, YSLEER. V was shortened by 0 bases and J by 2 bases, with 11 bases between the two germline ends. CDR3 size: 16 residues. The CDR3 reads CASSQDRLITYNEQFF. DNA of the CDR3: TGCGCCAGCAGCCAAGATAGACTCATAACCTACAATGAGCAGTTCTTC.

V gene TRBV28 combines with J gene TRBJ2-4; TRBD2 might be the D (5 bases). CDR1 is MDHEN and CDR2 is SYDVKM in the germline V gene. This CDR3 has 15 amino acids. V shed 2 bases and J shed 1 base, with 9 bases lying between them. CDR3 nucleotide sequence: TGTGCCAGCAGTTTAAGGAGGACTGCCAAAAACATTCAGTACTTC. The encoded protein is CASSLRRTAKNIQYF.

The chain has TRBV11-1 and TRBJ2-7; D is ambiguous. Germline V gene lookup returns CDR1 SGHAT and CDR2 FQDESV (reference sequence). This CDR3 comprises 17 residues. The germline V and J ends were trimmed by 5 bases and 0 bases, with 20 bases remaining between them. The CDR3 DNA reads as TGTGCCAGCAGCCCCCGACTTGTATTTGATAGCTCCTACGAGCAGTACTTC. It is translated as CASSPRLVFDSSYEQYF.

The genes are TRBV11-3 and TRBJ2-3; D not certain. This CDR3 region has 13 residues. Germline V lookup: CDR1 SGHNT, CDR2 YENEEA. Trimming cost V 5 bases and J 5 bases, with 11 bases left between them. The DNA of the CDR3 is TGTGCCAGCAGCCCCCTTTTTGGAGATACGCAGTATTTT. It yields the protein CASSPLFGDTQYF.

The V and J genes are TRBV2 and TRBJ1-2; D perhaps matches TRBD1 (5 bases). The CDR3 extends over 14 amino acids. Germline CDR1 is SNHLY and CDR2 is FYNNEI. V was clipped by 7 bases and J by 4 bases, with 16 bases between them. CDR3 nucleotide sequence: TGTGCCAGCACCTGGGACGCGGGGTTCTATGGCTACACCTTC. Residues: CASTWDAGFYGYTF. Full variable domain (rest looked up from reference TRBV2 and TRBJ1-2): EPEVTQTPSHQVTQMGQEVILRCVPISNHLYFYWYRQILGQKVEFLVSFYNNEISEKSEIFDDQFSVERPDGSNFTLKIRSTKLEDSAMYFCASTWDAGFYGYTFGSGTRLTVV.

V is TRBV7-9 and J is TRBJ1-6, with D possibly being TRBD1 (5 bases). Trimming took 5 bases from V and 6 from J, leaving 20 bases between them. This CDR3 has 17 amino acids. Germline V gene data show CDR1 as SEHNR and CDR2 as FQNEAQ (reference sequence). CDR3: CASSLVVGQGFNSPLHF. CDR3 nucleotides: TGTGCCAGCAGCCTGGTAGTGGGGCAGGGTTTTAATTCACCCCTCCACTTT.

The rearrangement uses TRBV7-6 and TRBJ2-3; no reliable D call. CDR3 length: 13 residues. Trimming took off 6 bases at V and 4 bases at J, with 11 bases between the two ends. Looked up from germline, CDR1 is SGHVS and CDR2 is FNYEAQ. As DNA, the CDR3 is TGTGCCAGCAGTGCCGGCCGGTCAGATACGCAGTATTTT. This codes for CASSAGRSDTQYF.

CDR3 in DNA: TGTGCCAGTCGAAATGGAGGGCGAGAGACCCAGTACTTC. This codes for CASRNGGRETQYF. V usage is TRBV19 and J usage is TRBJ2-5; D is perhaps TRBD2 (6 bases). CDR1 LNHDA and CDR2 SQIVND come from the germline V gene (reference sequence). This CDR3 has 13 amino acids. V gave up 8 bases and J gave up 4 bases, with 14 bases separating them.

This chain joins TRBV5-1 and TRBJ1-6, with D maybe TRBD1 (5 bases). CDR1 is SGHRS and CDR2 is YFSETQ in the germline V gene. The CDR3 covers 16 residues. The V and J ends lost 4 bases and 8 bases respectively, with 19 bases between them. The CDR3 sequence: CASSTGATGGYSPLHF. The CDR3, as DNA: TGCGCCAGCAGCACAGGAGCCACGGGAGGGTATTCACCCCTCCACTTT.

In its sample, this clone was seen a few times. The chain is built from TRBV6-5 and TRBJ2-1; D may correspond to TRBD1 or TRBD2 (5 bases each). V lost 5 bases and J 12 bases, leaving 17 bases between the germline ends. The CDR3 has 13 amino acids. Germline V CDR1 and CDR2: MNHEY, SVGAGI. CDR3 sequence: CASSRDVDKGQFF. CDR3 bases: TGTGCCAGCAGTCGGGACGTGGACAAGGGGCAGTTCTTC.

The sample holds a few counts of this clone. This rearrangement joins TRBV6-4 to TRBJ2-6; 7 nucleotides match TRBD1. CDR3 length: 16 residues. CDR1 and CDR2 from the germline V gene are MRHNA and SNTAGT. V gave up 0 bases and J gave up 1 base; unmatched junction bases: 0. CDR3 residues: CASSDSTGSGANVLTF. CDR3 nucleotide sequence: TGTGCCAGCAGTGACTCGACAGGGTCTGGGGCCAACGTCCTGACTTTC.

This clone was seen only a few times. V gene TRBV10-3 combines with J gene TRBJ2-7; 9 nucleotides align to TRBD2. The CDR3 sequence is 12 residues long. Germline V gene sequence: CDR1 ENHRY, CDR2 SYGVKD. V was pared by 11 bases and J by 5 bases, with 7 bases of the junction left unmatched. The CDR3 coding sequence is TGTGCCTCCCGGCGGGGGGGCGACGAGCAGTACTTC. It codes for CASRRGGDEQYF.

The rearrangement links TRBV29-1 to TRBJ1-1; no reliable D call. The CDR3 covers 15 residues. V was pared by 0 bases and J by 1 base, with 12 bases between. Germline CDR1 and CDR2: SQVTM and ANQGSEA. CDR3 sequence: CSVEDRRYPNTEAFF. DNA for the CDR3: TGCAGCGTTGAAGATCGGCGATACCCGAACACTGAAGCTTTCTTT.

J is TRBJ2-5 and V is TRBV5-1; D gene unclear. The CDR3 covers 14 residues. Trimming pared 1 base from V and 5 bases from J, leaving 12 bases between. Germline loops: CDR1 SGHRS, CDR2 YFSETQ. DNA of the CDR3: TGCGCCAGCAGCTTGTTCGCTTTGGAGGAGACCCAGTACTTC. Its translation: CASSLFALEETQYF.

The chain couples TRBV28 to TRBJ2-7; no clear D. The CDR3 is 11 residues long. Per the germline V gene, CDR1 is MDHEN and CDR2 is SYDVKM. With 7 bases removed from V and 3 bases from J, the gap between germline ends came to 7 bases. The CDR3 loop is CASTSGYEQYF. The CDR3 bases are TGTGCCAGCACCTCCGGCTACGAGCAGTACTTC.

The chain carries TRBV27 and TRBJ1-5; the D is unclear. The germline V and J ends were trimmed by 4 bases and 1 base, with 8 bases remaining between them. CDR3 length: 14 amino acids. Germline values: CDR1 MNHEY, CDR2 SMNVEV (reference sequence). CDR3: CASSSGSSNQPQHF. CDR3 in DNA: TGTGCCAGCAGTTCCGGGAGCAGCAATCAGCCCCAGCATTTT.

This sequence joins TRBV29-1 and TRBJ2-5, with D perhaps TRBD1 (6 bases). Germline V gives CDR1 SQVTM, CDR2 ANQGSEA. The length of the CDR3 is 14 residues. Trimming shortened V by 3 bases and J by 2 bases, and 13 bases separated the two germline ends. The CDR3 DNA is TGCAGCGTTGATGCACAGGGAAATCAAGAGACCCAGTACTTC. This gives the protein CSVDAQGNQETQYF. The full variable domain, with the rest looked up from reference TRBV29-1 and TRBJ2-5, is SAVISQKPSRDICQRGTSLTIQCQVDSQVTMMFWYRQQPGQSLTLIATANQGSEATYESGFVIDKFPISRPNLTFSTLTVSNMSPEDSSIYLCSVDAQGNQETQYFGPGTRLLVL.

Here the CDR3 reads CASSRRTGLTDTQYF. In DNA form, the CDR3 reads TGTGCCAGCAGCAGAAGGACAGGGCTCACAGATACGCAGTATTTT. The chain joins TRBV5-4 to TRBJ2-3, with 8 bases that match TRBD1. The junction had 6 bases not matched to a gene; V was cut back by 4 bases and J by 2 bases. From germline, CDR1 is SGHNT and CDR2 YYREEE (reference sequence). The CDR3 has 15 amino acids.

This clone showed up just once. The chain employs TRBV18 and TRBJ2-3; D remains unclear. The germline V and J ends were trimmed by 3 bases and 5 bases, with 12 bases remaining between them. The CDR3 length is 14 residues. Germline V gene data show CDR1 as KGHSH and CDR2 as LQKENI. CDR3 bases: TGTGCCAGCTCACCGAGTAGTAGGGTAGATACGCAGTATTTT. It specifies CASSPSSRVDTQYF. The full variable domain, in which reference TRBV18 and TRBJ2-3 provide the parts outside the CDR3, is NAGVMQNPRHLVRRRGQEARLRCSPMKGHSHVYWYRQLPEEGLKFMVYLQKENIIDESGMPKERFSAEFPKEGPSILRIQQVVRGDSAAYFCASSPSSRVDTQYFGPGTRLTVL.

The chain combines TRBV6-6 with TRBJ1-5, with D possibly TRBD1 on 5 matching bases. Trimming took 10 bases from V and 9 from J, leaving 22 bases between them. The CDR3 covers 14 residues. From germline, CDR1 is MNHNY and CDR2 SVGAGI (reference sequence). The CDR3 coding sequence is TGTGCCACCCGGACCGACCGAAATAGGGGGCCCCAGCATTTT. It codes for CATRTDRNRGPQHF.

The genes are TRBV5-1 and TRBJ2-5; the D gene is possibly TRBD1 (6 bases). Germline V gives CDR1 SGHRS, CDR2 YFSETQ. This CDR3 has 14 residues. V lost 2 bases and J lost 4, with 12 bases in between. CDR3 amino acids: CASSLSGTRETQYF. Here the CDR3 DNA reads TGCGCCAGCAGCTTATCCGGGACAAGAGAGACCCAGTACTTC.

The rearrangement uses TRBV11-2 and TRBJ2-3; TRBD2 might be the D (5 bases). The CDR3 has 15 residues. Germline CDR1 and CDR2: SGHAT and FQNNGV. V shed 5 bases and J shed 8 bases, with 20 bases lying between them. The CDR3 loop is CASSPHLPGSGTQYF. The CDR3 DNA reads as TGTGCCAGCAGCCCCCATCTACCGGGGTCGGGTACGCAGTATTTT.

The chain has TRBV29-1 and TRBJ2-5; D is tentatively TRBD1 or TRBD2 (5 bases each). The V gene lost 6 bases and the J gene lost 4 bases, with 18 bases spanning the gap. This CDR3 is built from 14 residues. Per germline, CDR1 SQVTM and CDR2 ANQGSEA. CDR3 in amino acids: CSVVRRGVGETQYF. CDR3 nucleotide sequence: TGCAGCGTCGTTCGCAGAGGGGTAGGAGAGACCCAGTACTTC.

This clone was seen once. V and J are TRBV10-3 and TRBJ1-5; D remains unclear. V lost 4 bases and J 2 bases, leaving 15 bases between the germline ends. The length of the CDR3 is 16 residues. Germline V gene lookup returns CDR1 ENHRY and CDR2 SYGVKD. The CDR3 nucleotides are TGTGCCATCAGTGCTGAGGGAATTGGGGGCAATCAGCCCCAGCATTTT. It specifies CAISAEGIGGNQPQHF.

The CDR3 region is CASSSGSGNSPLHF. DNA of the CDR3: TGCGCCAGCAGCTCAGGGTCGGGGAATTCACCCCTCCACTTT. The chain is built from TRBV5-1 and TRBJ1-6, with TRBD1 as a possible D gene (5 bases). The CDR3 totals 14 residues. The germline V and J ends were trimmed by 3 bases and 7 bases, with 11 bases remaining between them. The germline V gene encodes CDR1 SGHRS and CDR2 YFSETQ.

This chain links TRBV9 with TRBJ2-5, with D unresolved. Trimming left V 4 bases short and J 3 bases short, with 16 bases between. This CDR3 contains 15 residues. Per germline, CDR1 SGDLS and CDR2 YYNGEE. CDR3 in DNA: TGTGCCAGCAGCTCTTCGGGCCGGACGAAAGAGACCCAGTACTTC. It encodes CASSSSGRTKETQYF.

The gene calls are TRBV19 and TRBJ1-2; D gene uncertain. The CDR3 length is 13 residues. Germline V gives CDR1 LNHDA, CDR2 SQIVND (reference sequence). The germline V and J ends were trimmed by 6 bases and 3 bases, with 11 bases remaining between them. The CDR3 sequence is CASSPERDYGYTF. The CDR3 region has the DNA TGTGCCAGTAGCCCGGAACGGGACTATGGCTACACCTTC.

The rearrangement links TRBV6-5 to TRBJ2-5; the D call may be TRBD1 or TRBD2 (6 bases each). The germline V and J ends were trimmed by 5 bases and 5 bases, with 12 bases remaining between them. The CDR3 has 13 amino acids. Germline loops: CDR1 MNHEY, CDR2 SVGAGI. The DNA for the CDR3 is TGTGCCAGCAGTATTCAGGGGAGGGAGACCCAGTACTTC. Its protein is CASSIQGRETQYF.

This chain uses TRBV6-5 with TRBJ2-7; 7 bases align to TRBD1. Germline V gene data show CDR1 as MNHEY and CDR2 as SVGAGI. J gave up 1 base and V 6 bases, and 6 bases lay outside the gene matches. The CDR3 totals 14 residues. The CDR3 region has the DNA TGTGCCAGCAGGAAGGACAGGACGTCCTACGAGCAGTACTTC. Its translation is CASRKDRTSYEQYF.